The clone carrying this TCR beta chain was seen more than once but under ten times. In germline, CDR1 is LNHNV, CDR2 YYDKDF (reference sequence). V lost 1 base to trimming and J lost 2 bases; unmatched junction nucleotides: 9. CDR3 size: 17 residues. For TCRbeta, the library was prepared with unique molecular identifiers. MiXCR, applied by TCRdb to the PCR reads, yields one record per CDR3 protein. The sample consists of some 600,000 distinct CDR3 sequences, about 15% of them appearing once. The data were taken from a study of T-cell reconstitution after alpha-beta-depleted transplantation in children.

This sequence originates from a human donor who donated a stem cell graft to a child with acute myeloid leukemia. The V call is TRBV15, the J call TRBJ2-3; TRBD2 matches at 7 bases. The sequencing here drew on PBMCs from the stem cell graft donor, taken from the stem cell graft. CDR3 residues: CATSRARSGTFTDTQYF. DNA for the CDR3: TGTGCCACCAGCAGAGCCAGGAGCGGGACCTTCACAGATACGCAGTATTTT.